A single sample is the source of the 7 T cell receptor beta chains below, sequenced in a study of cytomegalovirus exposure and HLA in healthy donors. Both 60 Vbeta primers and 13 Jbeta primers went into the PCR. Data came from immunoSEQ multiplex PCR; TCRdb stores just in-frame clones and leaves some out. The table shows over 150,000 clones, with about two thirds occurring only once. Sample: PBMCs. These receptors were collected from a woman in her twenties or thirties in good health and CMV-seronegative.

This clone was found a few times. The chain joins TRBV5-5 to TRBJ1-5; weak D call: TRBD1 (5 bases). Germline values: CDR1 SGHKS, CDR2 YYEKEE (reference sequence). The CDR3 is made up of 14 amino acids. Trimming pared 2 bases from V and 5 bases from J, leaving 11 bases between. The CDR3 spells CASSFKGKDQPQHF. CDR3 in DNA: TGTGCCAGCAGCTTCAAGGGGAAGGATCAGCCCCAGCATTTT.

The V and J genes are TRBV9 and TRBJ2-2, with D tentatively TRBD2 (5 bases). V was cut by 2 bases and J by 10 bases, with 12 bases left in between. Germline loops: CDR1 SGDLS, CDR2 YYNGEE. CDR3 length: 13 residues. The CDR3 bases are TGTGCCAGCAGCGTCCGGGCGGGTTTGGAGCTGTTTTTT. Translated: CASSVRAGLELFF.

The CDR3 coding sequence is TGTGCCAGCGCCACCCCGGGGGGGTCTGGCTACGAGCAGTACTTC. This codes for CASATPGGSGYEQYF. This chain connects TRBV28 to TRBJ2-7; 8 bases are shared with TRBD2. The germline gives CDR1 MDHEN, CDR2 SYDVKM. V dropped 8 bases and J dropped 3; count of bases not matched to a gene: 12. The CDR3 has 15 amino acids.

J is TRBJ1-4 and V is TRBV15; D might be TRBD1 (6 bases). Germline V gives CDR1 LNHNV, CDR2 YYDKDF (reference sequence). V lost 1 base to trimming and J lost 7 bases, with 13 bases between them. This CDR3 contains 15 residues. For the CDR3, the DNA is TGTGCCACCAGCAGAGGGGGGCAGCGTTTTGAAAAACTGTTTTTT. It yields the protein CATSRGGQRFEKLFF.

Remarks on this clone: An end of the junction differs from the germline gene, which may be a read error. The chain employs TRBV28 and TRBJ2-3; 7 bases line up with TRBD1. The CDR3 sequence is 15 residues long. The germline V gene has CDR1 MDHEN and CDR2 SYDVKM. CDR3 protein: CAGSSRDRITDTQYF. The CDR3, as DNA: TGTGCCGGCAGTTCTCGGGACAGAATCACAGATACGCAGTATTTT.

The rearrangement links TRBV15 to TRBJ1-3, with D possibly TRBD1 on 5 matching bases. Trimming removed 8 bases from V and 4 bases from J, with 15 bases in between. Germline V gene sequence: CDR1 LNHNV, CDR2 YYDKDF (reference sequence). The CDR3 is 14 amino acids. This CDR3 is CATAWFGAGNTIYF. The CDR3 nucleotides are TGTGCCACCGCTTGGTTTGGGGCCGGAAACACCATATATTTT.

The rearrangement uses TRBV28 and TRBJ2-1, with 7 bases fitting TRBD2. The junction had 5 bases not matched to a gene; V was cut back by 8 bases and J by 1 base. The germline V gene has CDR1 MDHEN and CDR2 SYDVKM. The CDR3 totals 14 residues. CDR3 in amino acids: CASAGRGSYNEQFF. In DNA form, the CDR3 reads TGTGCCAGCGCTGGGAGGGGTTCCTACAATGAGCAGTTCTTC.